Sequencing of this T cell receptor beta chain was carried out in a study of CXCR3-negative and CXCR3-positive naive CD8 T cells. Turning to the study itself: With about 1.5 +/- 0.3 million reads per library, the TRB reads numbered about 135 million in total.

Study findings and constraints: Naive subsets were similarly diverse, while memory CD8+ repertoires were much less diverse. Naive CXCR3-positive cells had TRB CDR3s more hydrophobic than those of CXCR3-negative naive cells.

Worth noting for this clonotype: The antigen is unknown.

The method, 5' RACE with UMI labels, was used to prepare the TRB cDNA libraries. TCRdb derives one entry per CDR3 protein from the 5' RACE reads, leaving out DNA. Its table lists about 80,000 distinct CDR3 sequences. The germline V gene encodes CDR1 SEHNR and CDR2 FQNEAQ (reference sequence). The CDR3 is 17 amino acids. Naive CD8+ T lymphocytes were specified as CD45RO-CCR7+CD27+CD95-. This chain links TRBV7-9 with TRBJ2-1; TCRdb reports TRBD1, a call that lacks DNA to check it against. The sample was naive CXCR3- CD8+ T cells from blood. Sample subset: CD45RO-CCR7+CD27+CD95- naive CD8+ T cells lacking CXCR3 (TNR3-). The TCR was taken from a human donor in good health. Some clones in this sample may be carry-over from other donors' samples. The CDR3 protein is CASSRTKTGNTYNEQFF. Full variable domain (missing parts from reference TRBV7-9 and TRBJ2-1): DTGVSQNPRHKITKRGQNVTFRCDPISEHNRLYWYRQTLGQGPEFLTYFQNEAQLEKSRLLSDRFSAERPKGSFSTLEIQRTEQGDSAMYLCASSRTKTGNTYNEQFFGPGTRLTVL.